This T cell receptor beta chain comes out of a study of post-analysis software for immune sequencing data (dated by TCRdb to between 2015 and 2017). Broadly, across the study: Recorded disease courses included relapsing-remitting, secondary progressive and progressive-relapsing multiple sclerosis, with some patients lacking subtype annotation. The patient repertoires were compared against approximately ten previously published healthy control repertoires obtained from donors aged roughly 6 to 25 years. A subset of samples was prepared in parallel using single-end sample barcoding, then pooled and co-amplified after Illumina adapter ligation. The study at large found these results: Direct clustering with F measure revealed strong co-clustering of samples prepared in the same batch, which led to a batch-effect correction. Significantly higher frequencies in patients than in controls were found for about five TRBV segments, including TRBV5-6, TRBV5-1 and TRBV20-1. The multiple sclerosis patient group was slightly younger than the control group. Compared with controls, multiple sclerosis patients had significantly lower normalized Chao1 diversity, a finding suggesting substantial peripheral T-cell clonal expansion.

The junction shows trimming of 10 bases on V and 7 bases on J, and the gene matches do not reach 8 bases of it. The CDR3 goes from the cysteine to the phenylalanine over 12 residues. The retained sequence is limited to the CDR3, 36 bases, with the frame set at the first base. For CDR1 and CDR2, the germline V gene lists MGHDK and SYGVNS. To demonstrate the VDJtools post-analysis software, TCR beta repertoires were profiled from the peripheral blood of about 13 young patients with multiple sclerosis. The multiple sclerosis patients were children and adolescents ranging in age from 6 to 15 years. Library preparation was by PCR. The instrument was an Illumina HiSeq 2500. To reduce PCR and sequencing biases, unique molecular identifiers were built into the TCR beta cDNA libraries. About 500,000 cDNA molecules were obtained for every 1 to 10 million input T cells, so each molecule roughly corresponded to one T cell. The patient libraries were prepared and sequenced using the same protocol as the earlier healthy control dataset. Within a given batch, samples were prepared together, multiplexed and sequenced on the same HiSeq lane. Per the authors' processing: Raw barcoded reads were processed with MIGEC, discarding single-read molecular identifier groups before consensus assembly and CDR3 extraction. VDJtools was used for post-analysis of the clonotype tables, and diversity was normalized by down-sampling every dataset to the size of the smallest sample. Repertoire overlap clustering matched CDR3 amino acid but not nucleotide sequences to correct batch-related cross-sample contamination. TCRdb applied fastp at Q25 and MiXCR to the public reads, then kept only in-frame beta chains. Every entry covers one CDR3 protein and lists the most common genes and DNA from its rows. TCRdb, not the original authors, processed these V and J calls. Present in this sample are over 700,000 distinct CDR3 sequences, roughly 27% of which were seen just once. The top ten constitute around 0.6% of the sample.

As concerns this clonotype: This clone's antigen is unknown. Per-base quality was not reported, and no clone a single base away is much larger than it.

Sequenced sample: blood. The chain joins TRBV25-1 to TRBJ1-2; TRBD1 fits 8 bases in the junction. The sequence was obtained from a girl aged 5-17 years with multiple sclerosis. The bases are TGTGCCACCGCCAACGACAGGGGTGGCTACACCTTC. It translates to CATANDRGGYTF.